A selection of T cell receptor beta chains follows, all from one sample in a study of naive and memory T cell subsets. TCRdb passed the UMI-ligation and nested PCR reads through MiXCR, listing each CDR3 protein once. The sample consists of about 150,000 distinct CDR3 sequences, approximately 15% of them appearing once. The sample consisted of naive CD4+ T cells from blood. The receptors were sampled from a human donor in good health. Each CDR3 is given with its conserved first and last residue. A D gene is named only where the DNA matches it firmly. Expanded clones are given a class, and other clones once, few, many or no size at all.

>TRBJ2-1|.|TRBD2|TRBV12-3/TRBV12-4
TGTGCCAGCAGTCGAACTAGCGGCCCCTACAATGAGCAGTTCTTC
CASSRTSGPYNEQFF
>TRBJ2-1|.|TRBD2|TRBV5-1
TGCGCCAGCAGCTTGGCCGTGGCGGGAGTCAATGAGCAGTTCTTC
CASSLAVAGVNEQFF
>TRBJ1-1|.|.|TRBV5-1
TGCGCCAGCACCTCCCCGCCGGGGCACACTGAAGCTTTCTTT
CASTSPPGHTEAFF
>TRBJ2-1|.|.|TRBV7-6
TGTGCCAGCAGCCCGATGATGGCCCCCTACAATGAGCAGTTCTTC
CASSPMMAPYNEQFF
>TRBJ2-1|few|.|TRBV12-3/TRBV12-4
TGTGCCAGCAGTTTAGTCCTTGGGGGGAATGAGCAGTTCTTC
CASSLVLGGNEQFF
>TRBJ2-1|many|.|TRBV15
TGTGCCACCAGCAGAGAGACTGGATCCTACAATGAGCAGTTCTTC
CATSRETGSYNEQFF
>TRBJ1-2|once|.|TRBV2
TGTGCCAGCACTACGACCCCCCTCTATGGCTACACCTTC
CASTTTPLYGYTF
>TRBJ1-5|.|.|TRBV28
TGTGCCAGCAGTTCCGGCGCAGGGGGCAATCAGCCCCAGCATTTT
CASSSGAGGNQPQHF
>TRBJ1-4|.|.|TRBV20-1
TGCAGTGCTAGCCCCCCTATATTAGAAAAACTGTTTTTT
CSASPPILEKLFF
>TRBJ2-7|few|.|TRBV7-2
TGTGCCAGCAGCTTAGGGCGGGGCAGCTCCTACGAGCAGTACTTC
CASSLGRGSSYEQYF
>TRBJ2-3|few|.|TRBV6-1
TGTGCCAGCAGTAAGCTAGACCCAGACACTAGCACAGATACGCAGTATTTT
CASSKLDPDTSTDTQYF
>TRBJ1-2|few|.|TRBV2
TGTGCCAGCAGTGAAGCGCTTCGAGGGCACGGTGGCTACACCTTC
CASSEALRGHGGYTF
>TRBJ1-1|.|TRBD1|TRBV5-4
TGTGCCAGCAGCGGGCCGGGACAGGGTGGAGTCGGCACTGAAGCTTTCTTT
CASSGPGQGGVGTEAFF
>TRBJ2-1|.|TRBD2|TRBV19
TGTGCCAGTAAAGCTAGCGGGAGCGGGCAGTTCTTC
CASKASGSGQFF
>TRBJ2-2|.|.|TRBV6-2/TRBV6-3
TGTGCCAGCAGTTATTCAGGGTACACCGGGGAGCTGTTTTTT
CASSYSGYTGELFF
>TRBJ2-1|few|TRBD2|TRBV7-2
TGTGCCAGCAGCCCGACTAGCGGGAAGAATGAGCAGTTCTTC
CASSPTSGKNEQFF
>TRBJ2-7|.|TRBD1|TRBV7-9
TGTGCCAGCAGCTCCCGCCGGGACAGGGCCTACGAGCAGTACTTC
CASSSRRDRAYEQYF
>TRBJ1-1|.|.|TRBV7-9
TGTGCCAGCAGCTTAGGTATAATTGCAGCTTTAAGGAGGAACACTGAAGCTTTCTTT
CASSLGIIAALRRNTEAFF
>TRBJ2-5|.|TRBD1|TRBV29-1
TGCAGCGTGGGGGGACAGGCGGAGACCCAGTACTTC
CSVGGQAETQYF
>TRBJ2-2|.|.|TRBV4-1
TGCGCCAGCAGCCAAGGCAGGGCCAAGGTGATTGCCGGGGAGCTGTTTTTT
CASSQGRAKVIAGELFF
>TRBJ1-3|.|.|TRBV28
TGTGCCAGCAGTTTAGACAGCCTCAGAGGGGTCCTATATTTT
CASSLDSLRGVLYF
>TRBJ2-7|.|.|TRBV5-1
TGCGCCAGCAGCTTGAACCCGGACACTACCTACGAGCAGTACTTC
CASSLNPDTTYEQYF
>TRBJ2-5|few|.|TRBV27
TGTGCCAGCAGTTTCGATGGGGGCAGCGGGAAGTACTTC
CASSFDGGSGKYF
>TRBJ2-1|.|.|TRBV19
TGTGCCAGTAGTCAGAGGGGGGCGGGAGAGAACTACAATGAGCAGTTCTTC
CASSQRGAGENYNEQFF
>TRBJ2-3|.|TRBD2|TRBV28
TGTGCCAGCAGTTTACCGACTAGCGGAGTCACAGATACGCAGTATTTT
CASSLPTSGVTDTQYF
>TRBJ2-1|few|TRBD2|TRBV5-6
TGTGCCAGCAGCATTGGACTAGTAACACTGGAGTGGTGGTTCTTC
CASSIGLVTLEWWFF
>TRBJ2-3|.|TRBD2|TRBV10-3
TGTGCCACCGCCGGGACTAGCGGGAGAAAAGGAACAGATACGCAGTATTTT
CATAGTSGRKGTDTQYF
>TRBJ1-2|.|TRBD1|TRBV6-5
TGTGCCAGCAGTTCCGGGACAGCTAACTATGGCTACACCTTC
CASSSGTANYGYTF
>TRBJ1-6|.|.|TRBV7-2
TGTGCCAGCAGCTTAGGCAGGGCTCGTTCACCCCTCCACTTT
CASSLGRARSPLHF
>TRBJ1-5|many|TRBD1|TRBV6-1
TGTGCCAGCAGTGATAGACAGGGATCGGGCAATCAGCCCCAGCATTTT
CASSDRQGSGNQPQHF
>TRBJ1-6|.|.|TRBV7-2
TGTGCCAGCAGCCGGGTTAAAAACCCATATAATTCACCCCTCCACTTT
CASSRVKNPYNSPLHF
>TRBJ1-1|.|.|TRBV12-3/TRBV12-4
TGTGCCAGCACCCCGGGACTCCGAGGCGCTTTCTTT
CASTPGLRGAFF
>TRBJ2-7|.|.|TRBV6-6
TGTGCCAGCAGACTAGGACAGGGAGGGTACGAGCAGTACTTC
CASRLGQGGYEQYF
>TRBJ1-1|.|.|TRBV28
TGTGCCACCAACAGTTTGGGGTTGAACACTGAAGCTTTCTTC
CATNSLGLNTEAFF
>TRBJ2-1|.|.|TRBV12-3/TRBV12-4
TGTGCCAGCAGTTCCGGCCGTGGGGGGAACAATGAGCAGTTCTTC
CASSSGRGGNNEQFF
>TRBJ1-6|.|TRBD1|TRBV3-1
TGTGCCAGCCGAAGCCAAGGGGGCTCTTCACCCCTCCACTTT
CASRSQGGSSPLHF
>TRBJ2-7|.|TRBD1|TRBV5-1
TGCGCCAGCAGCCTGACAGGGGACAGATACTACGAGCAGTACTTC
CASSLTGDRYYEQYF
>TRBJ2-3|many|TRBD2|TRBV10-3
TGTGCCATCAGCAACATGGGGGCGGGAGGGCCTAGCACAGATACGCAGTATTTT
CAISNMGAGGPSTDTQYF
>TRBJ1-2|.|.|TRBV4-1
TGCGCCAGCAGCCAAGGGGCGTTTGGAGTTAACTATGGCTACACCTTC
CASSQGAFGVNYGYTF
>TRBJ1-2|.|TRBD1|TRBV20-1
TGCAGTGCCAGGGGCGACAGGGGGTTCTATGGCTACACCTTC
CSARGDRGFYGYTF
>TRBJ1-3|few|.|TRBV18
TGTGCCAGCAGGATGAGTGACCCTGGAAACACCATATATTTT
CASRMSDPGNTIYF
>TRBJ1-1|.|TRBD1|TRBV7-9
TGTGCCAGCAGCCTGGGACAGGGGACTATCATGAACACTGAAGCTTTCTTT
CASSLGQGTIMNTEAFF
>TRBJ1-4|few|.|TRBV14
TGTGCCAGCAGCCATACGATACAGGGACATAATGAAAAACTGTTTTTT
CASSHTIQGHNEKLFF
>TRBJ2-1|.|TRBD2|TRBV10-3
TGTGCCATCAGTGAGCCGGCTAAAAGTAGCGGGAGTCCCTACAATGAGCAGTTCTTC
CAISEPAKSSGSPYNEQFF
>TRBJ2-7|.|.|TRBV4-1
TGCGCCAGCAGCCGAAGGGGGGGGACAGCCGCCTACGAGCAGTACTTC
CASSRRGGTAAYEQYF
>TRBJ2-7|few|.|TRBV2
TGTGCCAGTACTGAGGGCTACGAGCAGTACTTC
CASTEGYEQYF
>TRBJ2-7|many|TRBD1|TRBV10-3
TGTGCCACCAAAACTACAGGGGTCTACGAGCAGTACTTC
CATKTTGVYEQYF